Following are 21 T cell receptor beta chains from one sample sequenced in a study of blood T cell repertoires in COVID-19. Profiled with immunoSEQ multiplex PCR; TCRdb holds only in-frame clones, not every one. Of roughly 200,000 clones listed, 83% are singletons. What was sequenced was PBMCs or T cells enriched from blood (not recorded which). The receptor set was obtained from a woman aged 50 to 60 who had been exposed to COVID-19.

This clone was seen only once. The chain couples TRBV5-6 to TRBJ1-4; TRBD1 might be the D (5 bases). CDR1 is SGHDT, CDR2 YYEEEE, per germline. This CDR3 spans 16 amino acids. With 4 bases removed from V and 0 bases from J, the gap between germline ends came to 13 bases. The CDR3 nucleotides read TGTGCCAGCAGCGCCACAGGTTCATCAACTAATGAAAAACTGTTTTTT. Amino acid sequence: CASSATGSSTNEKLFF.

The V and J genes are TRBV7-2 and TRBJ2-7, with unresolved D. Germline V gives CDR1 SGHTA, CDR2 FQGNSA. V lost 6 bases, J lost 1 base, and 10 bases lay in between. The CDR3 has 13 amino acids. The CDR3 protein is CASSYGPSYEQYF. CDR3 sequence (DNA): TGTGCCAGCAGTTATGGGCCTTCCTACGAGCAGTACTTC. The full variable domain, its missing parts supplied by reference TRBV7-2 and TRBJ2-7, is GAGVSQSPSNKVTEKGKDVELRCDPISGHTALYWYRQSLGQGLEFLIYFQGNSAPDKSGLPSDRFSAERTGGSVSTLTIQRTQQEDSAVYLCASSYGPSYEQYFGPGTRLTVT.

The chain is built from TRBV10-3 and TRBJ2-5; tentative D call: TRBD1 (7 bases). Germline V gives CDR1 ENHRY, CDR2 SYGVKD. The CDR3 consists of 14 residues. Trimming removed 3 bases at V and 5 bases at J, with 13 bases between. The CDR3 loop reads CAISEAAGGETQYF. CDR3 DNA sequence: TGTGCCATCAGTGAAGCGGCAGGGGGGGAGACCCAGTACTTC.

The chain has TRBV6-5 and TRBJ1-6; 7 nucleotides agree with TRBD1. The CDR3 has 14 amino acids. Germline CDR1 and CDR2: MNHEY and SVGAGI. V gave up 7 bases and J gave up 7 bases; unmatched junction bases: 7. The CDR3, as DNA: TGTGCCAGCACCCGACAGGGAGAGAATTCACCCCTCCACTTT. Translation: CASTRQGENSPLHF.

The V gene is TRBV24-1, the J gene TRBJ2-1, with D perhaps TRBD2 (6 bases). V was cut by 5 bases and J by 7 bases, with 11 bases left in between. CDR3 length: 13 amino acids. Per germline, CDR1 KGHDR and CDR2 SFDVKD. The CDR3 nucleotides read TGTGCCACCAGTGCCGGGAGTATTAATGAGCAGTTCTTC. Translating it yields CATSAGSINEQFF.

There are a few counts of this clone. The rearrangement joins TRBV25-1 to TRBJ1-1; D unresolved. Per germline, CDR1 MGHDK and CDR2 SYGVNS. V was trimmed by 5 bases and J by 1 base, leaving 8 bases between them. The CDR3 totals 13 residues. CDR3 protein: CASSPGGNTEAFF. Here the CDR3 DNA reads TGTGCCAGCAGTCCCGGAGGGAACACTGAAGCTTTCTTT.

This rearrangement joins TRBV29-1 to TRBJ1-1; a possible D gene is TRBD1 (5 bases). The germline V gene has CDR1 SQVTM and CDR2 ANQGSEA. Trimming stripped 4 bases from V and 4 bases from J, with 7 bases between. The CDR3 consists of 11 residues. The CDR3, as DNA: TGCAGCGTTGCAGGGTTCACTGAAGCTTTCTTT. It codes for CSVAGFTEAFF. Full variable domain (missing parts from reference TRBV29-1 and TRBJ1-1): SAVISQKPSRDICQRGTSLTIQCQVDSQVTMMFWYRQQPGQSLTLIATANQGSEATYESGFVIDKFPISRPNLTFSTLTVSNMSPEDSSIYLCSVAGFTEAFFGQGTRLTVV.

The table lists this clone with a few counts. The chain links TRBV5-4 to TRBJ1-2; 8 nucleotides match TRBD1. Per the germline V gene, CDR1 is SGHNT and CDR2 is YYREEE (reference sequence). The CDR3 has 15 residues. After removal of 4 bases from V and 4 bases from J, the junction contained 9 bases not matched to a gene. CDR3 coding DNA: TGTGCCAGCAGCGACCCGGGACAGGTCTTCTATGGCTACACCTTC. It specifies CASSDPGQVFYGYTF.

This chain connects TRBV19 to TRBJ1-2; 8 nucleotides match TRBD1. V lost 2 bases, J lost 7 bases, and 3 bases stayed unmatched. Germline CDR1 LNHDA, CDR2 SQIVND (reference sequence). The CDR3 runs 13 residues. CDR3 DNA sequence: TGTGCCAGTAGTATACCGACAGGGGTTGGCTACACCTTC. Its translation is CASSIPTGVGYTF.

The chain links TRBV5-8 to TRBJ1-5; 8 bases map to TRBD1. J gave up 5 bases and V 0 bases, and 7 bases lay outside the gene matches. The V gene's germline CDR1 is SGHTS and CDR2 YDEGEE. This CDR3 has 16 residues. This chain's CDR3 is CASSLALDRAYQPQHF. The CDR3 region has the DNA TGTGCCAGCAGCTTGGCACTGGACAGGGCGTATCAGCCCCAGCATTTT. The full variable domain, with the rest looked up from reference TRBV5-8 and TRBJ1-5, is EAGVTQSPTHLIKTRGQQATLRCSPISGHTSVYWYQQALGLGLQFLLWYDEGEERNRGNFPPRFSGRQFPNYSSELNVNALELEDSALYLCASSLALDRAYQPQHFGDGTRLSIL.

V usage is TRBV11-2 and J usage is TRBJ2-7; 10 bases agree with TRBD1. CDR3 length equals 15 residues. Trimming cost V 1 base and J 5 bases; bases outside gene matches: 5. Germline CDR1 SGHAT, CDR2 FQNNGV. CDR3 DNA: TGTGCCAGCAGCTTAGGGGACAGGGGTGGGCACGAGCAGTACTTC. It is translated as CASSLGDRGGHEQYF.

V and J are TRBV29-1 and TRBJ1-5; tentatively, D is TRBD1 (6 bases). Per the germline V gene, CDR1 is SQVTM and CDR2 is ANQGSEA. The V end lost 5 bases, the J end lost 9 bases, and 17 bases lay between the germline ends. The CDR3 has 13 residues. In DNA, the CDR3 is TGCAGCGTTAAGGGACAAGCCTTTGGGCCCCAGCATTTT. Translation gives CSVKGQAFGPQHF. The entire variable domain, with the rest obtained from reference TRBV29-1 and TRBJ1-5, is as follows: SAVISQKPSRDICQRGTSLTIQCQVDSQVTMMFWYRQQPGQSLTLIATANQGSEATYESGFVIDKFPISRPNLTFSTLTVSNMSPEDSSIYLCSVKGQAFGPQHFGDGTRLSIL.

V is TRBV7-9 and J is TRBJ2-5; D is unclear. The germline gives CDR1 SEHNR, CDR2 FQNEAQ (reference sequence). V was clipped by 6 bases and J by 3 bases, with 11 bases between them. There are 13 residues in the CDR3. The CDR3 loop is CASRSTGKETQYF. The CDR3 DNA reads TGTGCCAGCAGAAGTACGGGTAAAGAGACCCAGTACTTC. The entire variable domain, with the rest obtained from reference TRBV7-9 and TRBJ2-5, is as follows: DTGVSQNPRHKITKRGQNVTFRCDPISEHNRLYWYRQTLGQGPEFLTYFQNEAQLEKSRLLSDRFSAERPKGSFSTLEIQRTEQGDSAMYLCASRSTGKETQYFGPGTRLLVL.

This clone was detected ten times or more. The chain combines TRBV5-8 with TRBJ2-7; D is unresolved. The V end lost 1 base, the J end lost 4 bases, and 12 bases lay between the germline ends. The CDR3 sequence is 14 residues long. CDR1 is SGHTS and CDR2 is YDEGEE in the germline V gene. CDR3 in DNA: TGTGCCAGCAGCTTGATTGGCAGTTATTACGAGCAGTACTTC. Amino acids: CASSLIGSYYEQYF.

The CDR3, as DNA: TGCGCCAGCAGCCAAGGAGTACTGAGCTCCTACAATGAGCAGTTCTTC. Translation: CASSQGVLSSYNEQFF. The chain links TRBV4-3 to TRBJ2-1, with D unresolved. Germline V CDR1 and CDR2: LGHNA, YSLEER. The length of the CDR3 is 16 residues. V was trimmed by 1 base and J by 0 bases, leaving 10 bases between them.

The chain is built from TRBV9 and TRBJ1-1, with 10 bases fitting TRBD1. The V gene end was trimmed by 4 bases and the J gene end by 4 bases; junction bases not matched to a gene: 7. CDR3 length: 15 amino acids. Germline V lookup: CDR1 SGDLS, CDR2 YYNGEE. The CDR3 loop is CASSLRQGAGTEAFF. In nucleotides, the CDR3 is TGTGCCAGCAGCCTAAGACAGGGGGCAGGCACTGAAGCTTTCTTT. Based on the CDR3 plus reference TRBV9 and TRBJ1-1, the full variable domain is DSGVTQTPKHLITATGQRVTLRCSPRSGDLSVYWYQQSLDQGLQFLIQYYNGEERAKGNILERFSAQQFPDLHSELNLSSLELGDSALYFCASSLRQGAGTEAFFGQGTRLTVV.

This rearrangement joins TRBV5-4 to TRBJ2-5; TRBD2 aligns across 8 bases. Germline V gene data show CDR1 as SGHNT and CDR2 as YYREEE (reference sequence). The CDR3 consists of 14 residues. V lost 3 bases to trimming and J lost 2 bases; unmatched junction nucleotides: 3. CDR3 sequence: CASSSGGVQETQYF. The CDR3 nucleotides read TGTGCCAGCAGCTCGGGGGGGGTTCAAGAGACCCAGTACTTC. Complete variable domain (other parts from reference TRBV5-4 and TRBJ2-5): ETGVTQSPTHLIKTRGQQVTLRCSSQSGHNTVSWYQQALGQGPQFIFQYYREEENGRGNFPPRFSGLQFPNYSSELNVNALELDDSALYLCASSSGGVQETQYFGPGTRLLVL.

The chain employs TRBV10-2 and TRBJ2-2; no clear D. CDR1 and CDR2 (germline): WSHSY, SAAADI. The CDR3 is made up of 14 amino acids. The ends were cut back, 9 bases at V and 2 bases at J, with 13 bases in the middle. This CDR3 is CASESITNTGELFF. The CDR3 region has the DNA TGCGCCAGTGAGAGTATTACTAACACCGGGGAGCTGTTTTTT.

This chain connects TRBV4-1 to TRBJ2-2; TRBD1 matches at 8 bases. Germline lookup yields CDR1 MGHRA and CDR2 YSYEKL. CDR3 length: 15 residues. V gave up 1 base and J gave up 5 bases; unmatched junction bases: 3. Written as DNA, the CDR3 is TGCGCCAGCAGCCAAGGAGGACAGGGTACCGGGGAGCTGTTTTTT. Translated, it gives CASSQGGQGTGELFF.

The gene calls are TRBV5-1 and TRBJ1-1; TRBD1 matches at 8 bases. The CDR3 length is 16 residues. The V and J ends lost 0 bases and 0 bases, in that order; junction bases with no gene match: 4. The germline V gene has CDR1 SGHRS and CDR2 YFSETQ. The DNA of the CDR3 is TGCGCCAGCAGCTTGGAGAGGACAGGGATGAACACTGAAGCTTTCTTT. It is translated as CASSLERTGMNTEAFF.

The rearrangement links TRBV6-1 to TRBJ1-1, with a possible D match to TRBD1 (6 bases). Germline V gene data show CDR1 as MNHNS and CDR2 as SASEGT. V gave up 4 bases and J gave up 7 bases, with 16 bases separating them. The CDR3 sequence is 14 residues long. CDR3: CASSAAGHLDEAFF. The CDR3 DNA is TGTGCCAGCAGTGCAGCGGGACACCTGGATGAAGCTTTCTTT.